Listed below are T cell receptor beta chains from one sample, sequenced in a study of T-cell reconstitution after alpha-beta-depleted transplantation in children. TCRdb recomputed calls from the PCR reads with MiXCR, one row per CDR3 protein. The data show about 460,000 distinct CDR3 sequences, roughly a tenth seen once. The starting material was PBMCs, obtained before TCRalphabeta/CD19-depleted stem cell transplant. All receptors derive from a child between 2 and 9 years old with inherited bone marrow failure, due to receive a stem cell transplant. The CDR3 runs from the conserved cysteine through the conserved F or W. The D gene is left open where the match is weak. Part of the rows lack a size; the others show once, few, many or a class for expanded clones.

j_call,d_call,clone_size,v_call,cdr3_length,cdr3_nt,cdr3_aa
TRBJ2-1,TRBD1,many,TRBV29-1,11,TGCAGCGTAGGACAGGGGGATGAGCAGTTCTTC,CSVGQGDEQFF
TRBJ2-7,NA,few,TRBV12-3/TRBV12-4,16,TGTGCCAGCCGTGGGGGCGGGAGTGGCCCATTTTACGAGCAGTACTTC,CASRGGGSGPFYEQYF
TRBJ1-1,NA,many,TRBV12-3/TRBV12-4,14,TGTGCCAGCAGTGGACGTGGGGGTTACACTGAAGCTTTCTTT,CASSGRGGYTEAFF
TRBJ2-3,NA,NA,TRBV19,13,TGTGCCAGCCTGAGCGGGAGCACAGATACGCAGTATTTT,CASLSGSTDTQYF
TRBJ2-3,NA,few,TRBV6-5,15,TGTGCCAGCAGTTACTCAGCGACGAACACAGATACGCAGTATTTT,CASSYSATNTDTQYF
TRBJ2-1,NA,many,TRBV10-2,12,TGCGCCAGCCTAGCTAAACAGGATGAGCAGTTCTTC,CASLAKQDEQFF
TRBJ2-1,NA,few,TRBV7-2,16,TGTGCCAGCAGCTTAATGTGGCGCCTCTCCTACAATGAGCAGTTCTTC,CASSLMWRLSYNEQFF
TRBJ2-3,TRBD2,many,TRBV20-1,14,TGCAGTGCCCGAGAGGCGGGAGCGGGTGATACGCAGTATTTT,CSAREAGAGDTQYF
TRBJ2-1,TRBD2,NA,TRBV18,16,TGTGCCAGCTCACCAGGTAGCGGGAGACCCTACAATGAGCAGTTCTTC,CASSPGSGRPYNEQFF
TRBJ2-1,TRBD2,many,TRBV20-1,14,TGCAGTGCGTGGACTAGCGGGAGGGGCGATGAGCAGTTCTTC,CSAWTSGRGDEQFF
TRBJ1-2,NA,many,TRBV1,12,TGCACCAGCTTCGGGATTAACTATGGCTACACCTTC,CTSFGINYGYTF
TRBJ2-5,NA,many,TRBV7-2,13,TGTGCCAGCAGCTTATGGCAGGGGCAGACCCAGTACTTC,CASSLWQGQTQYF
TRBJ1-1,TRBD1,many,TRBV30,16,TGTGCCTGGAGTGTGATTCTAGGACAGGGTGCGGGTGAAGCTTTCTTT,CAWSVILGQGAGEAFF
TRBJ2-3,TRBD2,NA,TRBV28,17,TGTGCCAGCAGTGCCCTGACTAGCGGGAGGCCCACAGATACGCAGTATTTT,CASSALTSGRPTDTQYF
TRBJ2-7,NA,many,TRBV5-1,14,TGCGCCAGCAGCTTGATGATAGAATCTGGCGAGCAGTACTTC,CASSLMIESGEQYF
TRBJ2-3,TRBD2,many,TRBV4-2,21,TGTGCCAGCAGCCTCAGCAGACAAACATTAAGAGCGGGAGGGATTGCAGATACGCAGTATTTT,CASSLSRQTLRAGGIADTQYF
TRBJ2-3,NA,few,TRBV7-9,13,TGTGCCAGCAGCTTAGCGATTACAGATACGCAGTATTTT,CASSLAITDTQYF
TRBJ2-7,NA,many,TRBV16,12,TGTGCCAGCAGCCAATCCTTGGAGGAGCAGTACTTC,CASSQSLEEQYF
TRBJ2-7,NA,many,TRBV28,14,TGTGCCAGCAGTTTAGGACGCGTAACCTACGAGCAGTACTTC,CASSLGRVTYEQYF
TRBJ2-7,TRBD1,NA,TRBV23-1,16,TGCGCCAGCAGGCAACAGGGGCAGGGCAGGACCTACGAGCAGTACTTC,CASRQQGQGRTYEQYF
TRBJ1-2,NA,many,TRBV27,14,TGTGCCAGCAGTTTGAACCTAGCCTACTATGGCTACACCTTC,CASSLNLAYYGYTF
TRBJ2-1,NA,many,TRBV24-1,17,TGTGCCACCAGTGATTCGGCGCGGACCCGTGGTTACAATGAGCAGTTCTTC,CATSDSARTRGYNEQFF
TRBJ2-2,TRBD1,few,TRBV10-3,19,TGTGCCATCAGTGAGTCCCTTTCCCCGGGACAGGGAAACACCGGGGAGCTGTTTTTT,CAISESLSPGQGNTGELFF
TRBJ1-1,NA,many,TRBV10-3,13,TGTGCCATCAGTGATTGGCCGGGTCGGGGAGCTTTCTTT,CAISDWPGRGAFF
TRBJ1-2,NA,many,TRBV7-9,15,TGTGCCAGCAGCGCCGGTTGGGCAGCGGGCTATGGCTACACCTTC,CASSAGWAAGYGYTF
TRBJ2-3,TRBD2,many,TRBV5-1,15,TGCGCCAGCAGATTGGGACTAGTCCCCACAGATACGCAGTATTTT,CASRLGLVPTDTQYF
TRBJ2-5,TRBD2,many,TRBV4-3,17,TGCGCCAGCAGCCAAGATCGGGCTAGCGGAGCAGCGCAGACCCAGTACTTC,CASSQDRASGAAQTQYF
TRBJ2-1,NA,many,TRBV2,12,TGTGCCAGCAGTGGGGAGGGGGGTGAGCAGTTCTTC,CASSGEGGEQFF
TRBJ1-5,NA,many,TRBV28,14,TGTGCCAGCAGTACCGGGGAGGGGAATCAGCCCCAGCATTTT,CASSTGEGNQPQHF
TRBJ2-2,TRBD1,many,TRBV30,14,TGTGCCTGGAGTAAAGGACAGGGGCTCCCGGAGCTGTTTTTT,CAWSKGQGLPELFF
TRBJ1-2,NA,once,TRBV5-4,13,TGTGCCAGCAGCTTGGAACAGTCCTATGGCTACACCTTC,CASSLEQSYGYTF
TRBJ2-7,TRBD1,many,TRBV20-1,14,TGCAGTGCTAGTGACTCGACAGGGCGCTACGAGCAGTACTTC,CSASDSTGRYEQYF
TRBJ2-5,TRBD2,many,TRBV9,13,TGTGCCAGCAGCGGCGGGGGAGGCGAGACCCAGTACTTC,CASSGGGGETQYF
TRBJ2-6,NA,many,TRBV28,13,TGTGCCAGCAGTTTCACGGAGGCCAACGTCCTGACTTTC,CASSFTEANVLTF
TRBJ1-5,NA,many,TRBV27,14,TGTGCCAGCAGTTTTATGGGGGGGAATCAGCCCCAGCATTTT,CASSFMGGNQPQHF
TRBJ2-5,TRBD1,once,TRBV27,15,TGTGCCAGCAGCCACCTAGGGGGCCGAGGAGAGACCCAGTACTTC,CASSHLGGRGETQYF
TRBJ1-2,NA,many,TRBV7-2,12,TGTGCCAGCAGCTTAGCTAGTTATGGCTACACCTTC,CASSLASYGYTF
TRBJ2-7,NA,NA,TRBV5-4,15,TGTGCCAGCAGCTTGAATGTGGACAACTCCTACGAGCAGTACTTC,CASSLNVDNSYEQYF
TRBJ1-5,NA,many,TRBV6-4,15,TGTGCCAGCAGTGAAACGGGGGCCGCAAATCAGCCCCAGCATTTT,CASSETGAANQPQHF
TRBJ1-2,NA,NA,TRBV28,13,TGTGCCAGCAGTTGGAGGGCAGGGGCCGTTGACACCTTC,CASSWRAGAVDTF
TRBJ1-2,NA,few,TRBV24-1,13,TGTGCCACCAGTGAGGGGATCCACTATGGCTACACCTTC,CATSEGIHYGYTF
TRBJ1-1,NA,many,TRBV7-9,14,TGTGCCAGCAGCCCCCTCCTAGGGGACACTGAAGCTTTCTTT,CASSPLLGDTEAFF
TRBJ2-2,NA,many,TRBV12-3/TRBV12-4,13,TGTGCCAGCAGTTTAAGTCCCACCGGGGAGCTGTTTTTT,CASSLSPTGELFF
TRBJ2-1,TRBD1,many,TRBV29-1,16,TGCAGCGTTGAAGAAGGGACAGGGAGTTCCTACAATGAGCAGTTCTTC,CSVEEGTGSSYNEQFF
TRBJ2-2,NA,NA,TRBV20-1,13,TGCAGTGCTAGACCCGGGACGACCGGGGAGCTGTTTTTT,CSARPGTTGELFF
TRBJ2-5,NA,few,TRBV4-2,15,TGTGCCAGCAGTCGCAAACTAGCTATGGAGGAGACCCAGTACTTC,CASSRKLAMEETQYF
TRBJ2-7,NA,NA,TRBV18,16,TGTGCCAGCTCACCCCTACCCGCCTACGATACCTACGAGCAGTACTTC,CASSPLPAYDTYEQYF
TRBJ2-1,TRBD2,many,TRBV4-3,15,TGTGCCAGCAGCCAAGCTAGCGGGATCTACAATGAGCAGTTCTTC,CASSQASGIYNEQFF
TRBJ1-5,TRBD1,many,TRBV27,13,TGTGCCAGCGCGACAGGGTCAAATCAGCCCCAGCATTTT,CASATGSNQPQHF
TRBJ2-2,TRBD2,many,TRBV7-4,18,TGTGCCAGCAGCTTAAGATCAGCCGGGACTACGAACACCGGGGAGCTGTTTTTT,CASSLRSAGTTNTGELFF
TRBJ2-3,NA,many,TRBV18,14,TGTGCCAGCTCACTTACTCACCGGACAGATACGCAGTATTTT,CASSLTHRTDTQYF
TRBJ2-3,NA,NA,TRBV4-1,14,TGCGCCAGCAGCGGCGGGAAGGAAACAGATACGCAGTATTTT,CASSGGKETDTQYF
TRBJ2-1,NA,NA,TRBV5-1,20,TGCGCCAGCAGCGTGAGCCTCGGAGTGGACCCGAGGAGCTCCTACAATGAGCAGTTCTTC,CASSVSLGVDPRSSYNEQFF
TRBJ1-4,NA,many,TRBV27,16,TGTGCCAGCAGTTTATCGGGGGGCGAGGTACTTGAAAAACTGTTTTTT,CASSLSGGEVLEKLFF
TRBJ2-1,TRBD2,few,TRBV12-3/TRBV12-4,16,TGTGCCAGCAACTCTCCGGGACTAGCGGCCTACAATGAGCAGTTCTTC,CASNSPGLAAYNEQFF
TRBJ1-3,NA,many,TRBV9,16,TGTGCCAGCAGTTACGACAGGTCATACTCTGGAAACACCATATATTTT,CASSYDRSYSGNTIYF
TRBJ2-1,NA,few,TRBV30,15,TGTGCCTGGAGCCCCGGGACCCACTTCGGCAATGAGCAGTTCTTC,CAWSPGTHFGNEQFF